The clone carrying this TCR beta chain was seen just once. No antigen is known for it. Clones were read by immunoSEQ multiplex PCR, and TCRdb kept only the in-frame ones, dropping some. The sample includes about 11,000 clones, about 70% seen only once; the top ten take 8.9%. The data are from a study of CD4+ T cells in melanoma. Points from the study as a whole: In melanoma, neoantigen-specific CD4+ T cells reportedly differed in differentiation state. A reported correlation linked neoantigen-specific CD4+ T cells to CD8+, macrophage and B cell function.

This CDR3 region has 15 residues. V dropped 2 bases and J dropped 5; count of bases not matched to a gene: 7. CDR1 and CDR2 (germline): MGHRA, YSYEKL. Sequenced material: cells from a culture (not recorded whether cultured in vitro). The rearrangement uses TRBV4-1 and TRBJ2-5; 8 nucleotides align to TRBD2. The clonotype originates from a human donor with melanoma. This CDR3 is CASSQRRGARETQYF. The CDR3 DNA is TGCGCCAGCAGCCAAAGGCGGGGGGCCAGGGAGACCCAGTACTTC.